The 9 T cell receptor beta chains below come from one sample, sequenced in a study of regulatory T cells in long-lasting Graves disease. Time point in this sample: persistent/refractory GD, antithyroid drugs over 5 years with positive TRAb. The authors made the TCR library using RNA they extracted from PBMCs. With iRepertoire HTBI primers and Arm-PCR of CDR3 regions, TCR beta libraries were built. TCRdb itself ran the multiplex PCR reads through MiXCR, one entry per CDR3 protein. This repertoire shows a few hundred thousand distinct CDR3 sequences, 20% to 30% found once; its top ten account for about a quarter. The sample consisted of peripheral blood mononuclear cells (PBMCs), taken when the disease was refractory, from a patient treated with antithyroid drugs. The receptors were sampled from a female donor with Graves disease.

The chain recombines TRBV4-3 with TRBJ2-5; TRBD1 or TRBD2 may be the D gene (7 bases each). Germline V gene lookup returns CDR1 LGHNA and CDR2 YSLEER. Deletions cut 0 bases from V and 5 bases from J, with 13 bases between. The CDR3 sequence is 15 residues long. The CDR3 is CASSQDWEGAETQYF. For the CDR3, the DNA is TGCGCCAGCAGCCAAGATTGGGAGGGGGCCGAGACCCAGTACTTC.

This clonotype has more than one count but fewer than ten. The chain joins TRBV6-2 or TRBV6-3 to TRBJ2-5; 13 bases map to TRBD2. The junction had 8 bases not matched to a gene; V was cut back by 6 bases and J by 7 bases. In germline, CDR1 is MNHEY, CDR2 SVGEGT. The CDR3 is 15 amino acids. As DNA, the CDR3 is TGTGCCAGCAGGGATGGGACTAGCGGGAAAGGGACCCAGTACTTC. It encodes CASRDGTSGKGTQYF.

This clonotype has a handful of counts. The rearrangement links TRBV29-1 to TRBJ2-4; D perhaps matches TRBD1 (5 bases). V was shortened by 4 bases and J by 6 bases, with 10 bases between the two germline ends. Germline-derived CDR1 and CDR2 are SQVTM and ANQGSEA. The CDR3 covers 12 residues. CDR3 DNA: TGCAGCGTTGTTCAGGGCGGAAACATTCAGTACTTC. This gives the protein CSVVQGGNIQYF.

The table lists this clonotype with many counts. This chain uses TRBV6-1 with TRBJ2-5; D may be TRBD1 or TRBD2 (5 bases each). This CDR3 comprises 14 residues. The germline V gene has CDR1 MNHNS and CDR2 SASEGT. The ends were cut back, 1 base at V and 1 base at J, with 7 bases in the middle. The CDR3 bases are TGTGCCAGCAGTGAAGACGGGGCCCAAGAGACCCAGTACTTC. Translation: CASSEDGAQETQYF.

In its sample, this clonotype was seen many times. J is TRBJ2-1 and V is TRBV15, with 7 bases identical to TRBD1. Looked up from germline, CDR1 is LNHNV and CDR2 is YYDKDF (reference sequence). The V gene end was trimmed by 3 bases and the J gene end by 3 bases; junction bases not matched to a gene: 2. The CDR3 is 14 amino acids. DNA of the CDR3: TGTGCCACCAGCAGCGGGACAGACTACAATGAGCAGTTCTTC. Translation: CATSSGTDYNEQFF.

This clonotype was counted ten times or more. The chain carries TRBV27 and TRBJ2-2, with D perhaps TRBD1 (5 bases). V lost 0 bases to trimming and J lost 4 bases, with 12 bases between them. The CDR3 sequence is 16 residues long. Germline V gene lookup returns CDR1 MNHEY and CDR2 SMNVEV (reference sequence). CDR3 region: CASSLSFRVLTGELFF. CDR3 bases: TGTGCCAGCAGTTTATCGTTCAGGGTACTCACCGGGGAGCTGTTTTTT.

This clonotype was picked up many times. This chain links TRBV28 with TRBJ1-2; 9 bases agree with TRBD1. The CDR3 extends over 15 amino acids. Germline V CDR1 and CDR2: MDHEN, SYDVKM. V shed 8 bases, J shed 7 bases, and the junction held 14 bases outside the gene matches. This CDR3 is CASLSQGARGSGYTF. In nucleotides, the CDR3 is TGTGCCAGCCTCTCACAGGGGGCAAGAGGTAGTGGCTACACCTTC.

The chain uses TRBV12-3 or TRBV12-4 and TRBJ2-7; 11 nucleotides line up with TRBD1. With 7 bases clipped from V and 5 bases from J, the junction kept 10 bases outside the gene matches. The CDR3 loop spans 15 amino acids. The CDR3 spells CASTLLGTGGNEQYF. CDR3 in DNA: TGTGCCAGCACTCTCTTGGGGACAGGGGGGAACGAGCAGTACTTC.

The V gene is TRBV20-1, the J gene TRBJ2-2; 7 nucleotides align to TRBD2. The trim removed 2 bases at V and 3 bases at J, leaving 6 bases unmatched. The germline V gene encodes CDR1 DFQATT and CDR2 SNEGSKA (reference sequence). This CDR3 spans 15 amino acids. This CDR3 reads CSARKGGRDTGELFF. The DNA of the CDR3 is TGCAGTGCTAGAAAAGGAGGGAGGGACACCGGGGAGCTGTTTTTT.